This T cell receptor beta chain was sequenced in a study of T-cell reconstitution after alpha-beta-depleted transplantation in children. Study observations and caveats: Expanded clones from the graft, numbering several hundred, reportedly supplied alpha-beta T cells about two months after transplant. Newly generated T cells supplied most T-cell counts and diversity one year post-transplant. The origin of high day-60 TCRbeta diversity in some patients lay in surviving recipient T cells and thymic progenitors.

TCRbeta library construction was performed incorporating unique molecular identifiers. Using its own MiXCR run on the PCR reads, TCRdb lists one record per CDR3 protein. The data contain 240,000 or so distinct CDR3 sequences, roughly 7.7% of them singletons. CDR3 size: 15 residues. The germline V gene has CDR1 MGHDK and CDR2 SYGVNS. Trimming pared 5 bases from V and 0 bases from J, leaving 11 bases between. This clonotype occurred many times. Antigen: not known. This chain uses TRBV25-1 with TRBJ1-3; D ambiguous. Source: PBMCs, mostly from graft donor cells, taken 180 days after TCRalphabeta/CD19-depleted stem cell transplant. The sequence was collected from a male patient between 10 and 17 years old who had a stem cell transplant for acute lymphoblastic leukemia, so the T cells may come from the graft donor. CDR3 DNA: TGTGCCAGCAGTAGGACCCAAAGCTCTGGAAACACCATATATTTT. It codes for CASSRTQSSGNTIYF.